These 7 T cell receptor beta chains were all obtained from the same sample, sequenced in a study of blood T cells in healthy people across ages (dated by TCRdb to the mid-2010s). Library construction relied on 5' RACE. The data were produced on an Illumina HiSeq 2500. The second PCR ran for roughly 6 to 11 cycles and used a J-beta primer mix along with a sample-barcoded 5' primer. The public reads were reprocessed in TCRdb via fastp at Q25 and MiXCR, keeping in-frame beta chains. When rows share a CDR3 protein, they turn into one entry using the most common DNA and genes. For this sample there are approximately 850,000 distinct CDR3 sequences; roughly 64% appear just once. 20% to 25% of the sample goes to the ten largest clones. Sequenced sample: blood. Source of these receptors: a man in his thirties or forties in good health.

This clonotype was found a few times. The chain combines TRBV5-8 with TRBJ1-1; D is unclear. This CDR3 has 12 amino acids. Looked up from germline, CDR1 is SGHTS and CDR2 is YDEGEE. V dropped 5 bases and J dropped 4 bases, with 9 bases sitting between them. CDR3 nucleotide sequence: TGTGCCAGCAGGGCCCCGGGCACTGAAGCTTTCTTT. Its translation is CASRAPGTEAFF.

The V gene is TRBV20-1, the J gene TRBJ1-6; D not certain. Trimming pared 6 bases from V and 1 base from J, leaving 10 bases between. The germline CDR1 and CDR2 sequences are DFQATT and SNEGSKA (reference sequence). CDR3 length: 14 amino acids. This chain's CDR3 is CSASPRSYNSPLHF. CDR3 coding DNA: TGCAGTGCCTCCCCCCGATCCTATAATTCACCCCTCCACTTT.

V is TRBV19 and J is TRBJ2-4; tentatively, D is TRBD2 (6 bases). Trimming cost V 2 bases and J 3 bases, with 17 bases left between them. In germline, CDR1 is LNHDA, CDR2 SQIVND (reference sequence). CDR3 length: 17 amino acids. The CDR3 loop is CASSIWGIQGGKNIQYF. The CDR3 bases are TGTGCCAGTAGTATATGGGGGATTCAGGGAGGCAAAAACATTCAGTACTTC.

This rearrangement joins TRBV6-1 to TRBJ2-1; TRBD1 aligns across 7 bases. CDR1 is MNHNS and CDR2 is SASEGT in the germline V gene. The length of the CDR3 is 13 residues. Unmatched junction bases numbered 9, after V lost 6 bases and J lost 10 bases. CDR3 sequence: CASSRTGEREQFF. For the CDR3, the DNA is TGTGCCAGCAGCCGTACAGGGGAGAGGGAGCAGTTCTTC.

The chain uses TRBV7-9 and TRBJ1-2; D unclear. Trimming left V 4 bases short and J 4 bases short, with 16 bases between. The CDR3 contains 15 residues. Per germline, CDR1 SEHNR and CDR2 FQNEAQ (reference sequence). The chain's CDR3 is CASSSGGRSAYGYTF. DNA for the CDR3: TGTGCCAGCAGCTCCGGAGGAAGGTCCGCCTATGGCTACACCTTC.

This clonotype was seen a handful of times. The CDR3 loop reads CASSYTQSYEQYF. DNA of the CDR3: TGTGCCAGCAGTTACACACAGTCCTACGAGCAGTACTTC. The rearrangement joins TRBV6-6 to TRBJ2-7, with D hard to call. V dropped 2 bases and J dropped 1 base, with 6 bases sitting between them. CDR1 and CDR2 from the germline V gene are MNHNY and SVGAGI (reference sequence). CDR3 length: 13 residues.

V gene TRBV2 combines with J gene TRBJ2-3, with no clear D. This CDR3 region has 11 residues. CDR1 is SNHLY and CDR2 is FYNNEI in the germline V gene. Trimming cost V 1 base and J 11 bases, with 7 bases left between them. The CDR3 DNA is TGTGCCAGCAGTGAAGAAACCAAGCAGTATTTT. Amino acids: CASSEETKQYF.